This passage covers 5 T cell receptor beta chains from one sample sequenced in a study of shared clonotypes between healthy human individuals. Assay: immunoSEQ multiplex PCR; the TCRdb copy retains only in-frame clones and omits some. The sample consists of millions of clones, 90% to 95% of them appearing once. Sequencing used naive CD4+ T cells sorted from blood. Subset given: CD45RA+ positively selected. The receptors derive from a young man in good health.

Notes on this clone: Other DNA sequences of this sample code for an identical CDR3. The chain links TRBV9 to TRBJ2-7, with D hard to call. Germline V gene data show CDR1 as SGDLS and CDR2 as YYNGEE. This CDR3 contains 11 residues. The V end was cut by 2 bases, the J end by 1 base, with 1 base between. This CDR3 is CASSVSYEQYF. The CDR3 nucleotides read TGTGCCAGCAGCGTGTCCTACGAGCAGTACTTC.

V is TRBV9 and J is TRBJ1-1; the D is unclear. Germline lookup yields CDR1 SGDLS and CDR2 YYNGEE. The V end lost 2 bases, the J end lost 5 bases, and 13 bases lay between the germline ends. The CDR3 runs to 14 residues. CDR3 sequence reads: CASSVNTWSTEAFF. The DNA for the CDR3 is TGTGCCAGCAGCGTGAATACGTGGAGTACTGAAGCTTTCTTT.

This clone was seen just once. The chain employs TRBV5-8 and TRBJ2-3; D not resolved. V was pared by 3 bases and J by 6 bases, with 20 bases between. The CDR3 consists of 16 residues. Per the germline V gene, CDR1 is SGHTS and CDR2 is YDEGEE. The CDR3 loop is CASSSRSLKSGDTQYF. The DNA for the CDR3 is TGTGCCAGCAGCTCGCGGAGCCTAAAGTCCGGGGATACGCAGTATTTT.

The chain uses TRBV7-8 and TRBJ1-1; 7 bases are shared with TRBD1. Germline CDR1 and CDR2: SGHVS and FQNEAQ. V was clipped by 4 bases and J by 1 base; unmatched bases: 12. The CDR3 length is 17 residues. CDR3 in amino acids: CASSSDRFPNGNTEAFF. As DNA, the CDR3 is TGTGCCAGCAGCTCGGACAGGTTCCCGAATGGGAACACTGAAGCTTTCTTT.

The V gene is TRBV6-1, the J gene TRBJ2-7, with D unresolved. Germline V gene lookup returns CDR1 MNHNS and CDR2 SASEGT. The V and J ends lost 4 bases and 2 bases respectively, with 12 bases between them. The length of the CDR3 is 14 residues. The CDR3 coding sequence is TGTGCCAGCAGTGTAACTCTAGTAACCTACGAGCAGTACTTC. Protein sequence: CASSVTLVTYEQYF.